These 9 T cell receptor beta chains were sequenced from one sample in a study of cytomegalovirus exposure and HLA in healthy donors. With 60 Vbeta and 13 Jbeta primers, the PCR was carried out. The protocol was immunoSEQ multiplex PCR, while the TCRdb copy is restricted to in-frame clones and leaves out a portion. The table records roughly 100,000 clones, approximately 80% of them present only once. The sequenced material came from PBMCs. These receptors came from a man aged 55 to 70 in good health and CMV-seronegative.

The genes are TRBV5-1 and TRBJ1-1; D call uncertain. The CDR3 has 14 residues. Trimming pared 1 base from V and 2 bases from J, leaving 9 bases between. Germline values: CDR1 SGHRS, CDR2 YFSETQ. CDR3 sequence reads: CASSLHTANTEAFF. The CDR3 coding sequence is TGCGCCAGCAGCTTGCACACAGCTAACACTGAAGCTTTCTTT.

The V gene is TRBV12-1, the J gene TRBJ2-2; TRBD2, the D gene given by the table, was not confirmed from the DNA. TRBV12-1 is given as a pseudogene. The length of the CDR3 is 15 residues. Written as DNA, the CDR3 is TGTGCCAGCAGCTTTGGCGAATCAAACACCGGGGAGCTGTTTTTT. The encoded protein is CASSFGESNTGELFF.

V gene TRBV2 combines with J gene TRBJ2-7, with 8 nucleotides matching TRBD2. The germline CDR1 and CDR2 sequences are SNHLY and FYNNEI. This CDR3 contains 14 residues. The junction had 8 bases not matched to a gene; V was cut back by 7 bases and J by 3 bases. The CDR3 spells CASTRSGGLYEQYV. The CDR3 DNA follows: TGTGCCAGCACCCGAAGCGGGGGCCTCTACGAGCAGTACGTC.

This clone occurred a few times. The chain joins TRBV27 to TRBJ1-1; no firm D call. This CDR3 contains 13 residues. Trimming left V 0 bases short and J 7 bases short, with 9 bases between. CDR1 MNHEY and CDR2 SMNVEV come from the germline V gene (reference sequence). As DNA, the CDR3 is TGTGCCAGCAGTTTATCGTACGGCGGTGAAGCTTTCTTT. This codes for CASSLSYGGEAFF.

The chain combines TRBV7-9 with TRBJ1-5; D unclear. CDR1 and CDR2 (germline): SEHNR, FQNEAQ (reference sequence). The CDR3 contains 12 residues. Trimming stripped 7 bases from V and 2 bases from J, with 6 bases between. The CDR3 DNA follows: TGTGCCAGCACCTTCGGCAATCAGCCCCAGCATTTT. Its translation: CASTFGNQPQHF.

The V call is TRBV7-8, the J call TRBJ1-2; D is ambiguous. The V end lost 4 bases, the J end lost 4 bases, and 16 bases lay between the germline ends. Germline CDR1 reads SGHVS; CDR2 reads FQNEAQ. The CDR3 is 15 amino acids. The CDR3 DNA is TGTGCCAGCAGCTCCCGTGTTGCGGGGAGCTATGGCTACACCTTC. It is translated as CASSSRVAGSYGYTF.

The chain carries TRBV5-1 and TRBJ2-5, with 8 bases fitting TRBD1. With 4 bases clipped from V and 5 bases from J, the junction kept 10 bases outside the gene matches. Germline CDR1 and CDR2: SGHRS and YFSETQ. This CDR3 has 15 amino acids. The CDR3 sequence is CASSPQAGGWETQYF. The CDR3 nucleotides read TGCGCCAGCAGCCCCCAAGCAGGGGGCTGGGAGACCCAGTACTTC.

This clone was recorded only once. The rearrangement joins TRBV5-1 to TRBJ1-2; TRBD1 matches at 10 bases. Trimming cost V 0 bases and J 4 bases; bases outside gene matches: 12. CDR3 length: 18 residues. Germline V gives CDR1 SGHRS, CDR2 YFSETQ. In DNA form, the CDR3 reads TGCGCCAGCAGCTTGGGACAGGGGGCGTATGGCCTTTCCTATGGCTACACCTTC. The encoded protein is CASSLGQGAYGLSYGYTF.

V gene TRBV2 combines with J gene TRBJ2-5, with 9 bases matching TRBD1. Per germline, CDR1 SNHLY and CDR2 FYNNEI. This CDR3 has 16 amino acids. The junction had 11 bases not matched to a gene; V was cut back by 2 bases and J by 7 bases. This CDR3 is CASSELRTGEIGTQYF. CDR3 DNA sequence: TGTGCCAGCAGTGAATTGAGGACAGGGGAAATCGGGACCCAGTACTTC.